This T cell receptor beta chain was captured by sequencing in a study of tissue T cells after allogeneic stem cell transplantation. Whole-study findings and limits: This small cohort was clinically heterogeneous, and sampling depth was a limitation. Across patients, clones rarely overlapped, yet motif clusters were shared tissue-specifically.

The data were produced by immunoSEQ multiplex PCR, yet TCRdb's version contains in-frame clones alone and is incomplete. This sample has 2,700 or so clones, with around two thirds found just once. From germline, CDR1 is SQVTM and CDR2 ANQGSEA. CDR3 length: 16 residues. The J segment lost 0 bases and the V segment lost 8 bases, leaving 13 bases of the junction unmatched. To note about this clone: Antigen: not known.

Adult allogeneic hematopoietic cell transplant recipients with steroid-refractory graft-versus-host disease were prospectively enrolled for research autopsy. Every graft-versus-host disease patient had gastrointestinal disease and got several lines of graft-versus-host disease therapy. This chain uses TRBV29-1 with TRBJ2-1, with 7 bases aligning to TRBD1. The sample consisted of ascending colon tissue, taken at autopsy. This TCR came from a male patient of 60 years or more with steroid-refractory graft-versus-host disease after an allogeneic stem cell transplant. Some T cells may arise from the graft donor. For the CDR3, the DNA is TGCAGCTCCGGGACAGCTGTCCCAAGCTCCTACAATGAGCAGTTCTTC. Its translation: CSSGTAVPSSYNEQFF.